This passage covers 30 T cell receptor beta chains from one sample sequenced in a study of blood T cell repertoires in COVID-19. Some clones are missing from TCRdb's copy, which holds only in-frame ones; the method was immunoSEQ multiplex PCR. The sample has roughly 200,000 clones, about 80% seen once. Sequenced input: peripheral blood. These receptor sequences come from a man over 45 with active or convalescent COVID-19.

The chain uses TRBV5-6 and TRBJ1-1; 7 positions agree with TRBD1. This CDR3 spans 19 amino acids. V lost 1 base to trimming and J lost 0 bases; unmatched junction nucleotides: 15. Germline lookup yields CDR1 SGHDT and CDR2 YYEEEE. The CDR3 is CASSLTQSNGQAMNTEAFF. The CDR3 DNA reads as TGTGCCAGCAGCTTGACTCAGAGTAATGGACAGGCCATGAACACTGAAGCTTTCTTT.

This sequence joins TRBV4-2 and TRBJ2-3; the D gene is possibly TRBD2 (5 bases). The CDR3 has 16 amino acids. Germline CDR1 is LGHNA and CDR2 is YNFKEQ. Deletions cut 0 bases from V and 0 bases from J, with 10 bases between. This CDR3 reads CASSQDQRSSTDTQYF. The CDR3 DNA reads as TGTGCCAGCAGCCAAGATCAGCGGTCTAGCACAGATACGCAGTATTTT.

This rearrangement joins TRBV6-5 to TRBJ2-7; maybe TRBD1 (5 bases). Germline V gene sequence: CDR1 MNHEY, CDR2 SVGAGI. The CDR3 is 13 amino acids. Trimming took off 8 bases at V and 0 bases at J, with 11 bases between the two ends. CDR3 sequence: CASGARVSYEQYF. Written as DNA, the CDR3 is TGTGCCAGCGGGGCAAGGGTCTCCTACGAGCAGTACTTC.

CDR3 region: CASSPGQKYEQYF. In nucleotides, the CDR3 is TGTGCCAGCAGCCCGGGACAAAAATACGAGCAGTACTTC. The rearrangement joins TRBV9 to TRBJ2-7; D may be TRBD1 (6 bases). Trimming removed 4 bases from V and 4 bases from J, with 12 bases in between. Germline CDR1 is SGDLS and CDR2 is YYNGEE. The CDR3 length is 13 residues.

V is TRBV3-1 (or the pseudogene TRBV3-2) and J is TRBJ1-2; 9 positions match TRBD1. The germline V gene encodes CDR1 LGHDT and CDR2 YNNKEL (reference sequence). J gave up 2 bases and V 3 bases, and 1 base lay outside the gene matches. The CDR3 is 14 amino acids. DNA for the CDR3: TGTGCCAGCAGCCAGACAGGGGGGAACTATGGCTACACCTTC. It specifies CASSQTGGNYGYTF.

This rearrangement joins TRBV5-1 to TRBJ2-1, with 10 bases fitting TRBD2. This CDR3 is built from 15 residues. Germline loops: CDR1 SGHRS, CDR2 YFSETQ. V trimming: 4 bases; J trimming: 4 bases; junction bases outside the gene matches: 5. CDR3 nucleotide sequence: TGCGCCAGCAGCACGGCTAGCGGGGGATACAATGAGCAGTTCTTC. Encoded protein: CASSTASGGYNEQFF.

CDR3 sequence: CASSRRLAGLNEQFF. In DNA form, the CDR3 reads TGTGCCAGCAGCCGGAGACTAGCGGGGTTGAATGAGCAGTTCTTC. The chain uses TRBV11-2 and TRBJ2-1, with TRBD2 identical over 11 bases. V gave up 5 bases and J gave up 7 bases; unmatched junction bases: 7. The V gene's germline CDR1 is SGHAT and CDR2 FQNNGV. The CDR3 extends over 15 amino acids. The variable domain in full, with the rest retrieved from reference TRBV11-2 and TRBJ2-1, is EAGVAQSPRYKIIEKRQSVAFWCNPISGHATLYWYQQILGQGPKLLIQFQNNGVVDDSQLPKDRFSAERLKGVDSTLKIQPAKLEDSAVYLCASSRRLAGLNEQFFGPGTRLTVL.

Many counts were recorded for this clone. The CDR3 nucleotides read TGCGCCAGCAGCCAAGAGCAGCGGGGGGGCGTAGATACGCAGTATTTT. It codes for CASSQEQRGGVDTQYF. This rearrangement joins TRBV4-1 to TRBJ2-3, with 10 bases identical to TRBD2. CDR1 and CDR2 from the germline V gene are MGHRA and YSYEKL. J lost 5 bases, V lost 0 bases, and 5 bases had no gene match. The CDR3 is 16 residues long.

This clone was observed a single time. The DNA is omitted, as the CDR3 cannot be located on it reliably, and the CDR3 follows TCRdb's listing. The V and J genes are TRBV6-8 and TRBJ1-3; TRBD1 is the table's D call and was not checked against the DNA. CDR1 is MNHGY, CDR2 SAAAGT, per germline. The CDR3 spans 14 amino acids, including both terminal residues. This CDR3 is CASILGQGGNTIYF.

The CDR3 protein is CASNNRLAGVQETQYF. The DNA of the CDR3 is TGTGCCAGCAACAATAGACTAGCGGGGGTCCAAGAGACCCAGTACTTC. The chain joins TRBV11-2 to TRBJ2-5; 12 bases line up with TRBD2. This CDR3 spans 16 amino acids. Per the germline V gene, CDR1 is SGHAT and CDR2 is FQNNGV. J was trimmed by 1 base and V by 7 bases; bases with no gene match: 7.

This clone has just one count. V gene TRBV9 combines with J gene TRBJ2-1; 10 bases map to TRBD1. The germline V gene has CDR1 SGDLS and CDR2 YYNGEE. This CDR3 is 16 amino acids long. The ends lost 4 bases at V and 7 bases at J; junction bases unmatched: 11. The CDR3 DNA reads TGTGCCAGCAGCCCTCGTGACAGGGGGCGCGGGAATGAGCAGTTCTTC. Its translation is CASSPRDRGRGNEQFF.

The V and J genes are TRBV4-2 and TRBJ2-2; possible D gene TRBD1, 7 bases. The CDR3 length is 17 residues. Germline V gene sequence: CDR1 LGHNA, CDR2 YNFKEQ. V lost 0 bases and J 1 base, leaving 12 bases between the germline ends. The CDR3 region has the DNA TGTGCCAGCAGCCAAGATCATCAGGGGGGGAACACCGGGGAGCTGTTTTTT. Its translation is CASSQDHQGGNTGELFF.

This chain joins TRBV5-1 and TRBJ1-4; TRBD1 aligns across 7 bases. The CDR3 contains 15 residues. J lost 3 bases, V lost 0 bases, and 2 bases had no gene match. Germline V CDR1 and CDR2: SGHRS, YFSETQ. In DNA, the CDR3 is TGCGCCAGCAGCTTGGAGGGACAGCCTAATGAAAAACTGTTTTTT. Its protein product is CASSLEGQPNEKLFF.

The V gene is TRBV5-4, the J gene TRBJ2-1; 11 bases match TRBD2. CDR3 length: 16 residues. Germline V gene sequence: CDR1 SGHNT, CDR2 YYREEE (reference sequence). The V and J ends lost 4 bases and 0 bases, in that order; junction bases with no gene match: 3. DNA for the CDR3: TGTGCCAGCAGCCTAGCGGGGGGCCCCTCCTACAATGAGCAGTTCTTC. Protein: CASSLAGGPSYNEQFF.

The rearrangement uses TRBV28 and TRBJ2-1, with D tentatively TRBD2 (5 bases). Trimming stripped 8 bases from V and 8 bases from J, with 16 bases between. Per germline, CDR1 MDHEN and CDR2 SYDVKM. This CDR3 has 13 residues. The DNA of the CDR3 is TGTGCCAGCGATGGACTGGCAGCCGATGAGCAGTTCTTC. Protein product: CASDGLAADEQFF.

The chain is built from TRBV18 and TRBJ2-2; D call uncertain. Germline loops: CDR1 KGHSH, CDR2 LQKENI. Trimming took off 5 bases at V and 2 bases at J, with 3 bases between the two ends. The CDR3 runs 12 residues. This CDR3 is CASSSNTGELFF. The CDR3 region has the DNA TGTGCCAGCTCATCAAACACCGGGGAGCTGTTTTTT.

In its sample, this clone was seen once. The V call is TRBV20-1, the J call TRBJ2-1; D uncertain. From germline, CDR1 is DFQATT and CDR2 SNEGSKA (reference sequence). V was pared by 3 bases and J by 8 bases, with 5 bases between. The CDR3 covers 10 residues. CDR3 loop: CSASAYEQFF. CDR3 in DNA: TGCAGTGCTAGTGCGTATGAGCAGTTCTTC.

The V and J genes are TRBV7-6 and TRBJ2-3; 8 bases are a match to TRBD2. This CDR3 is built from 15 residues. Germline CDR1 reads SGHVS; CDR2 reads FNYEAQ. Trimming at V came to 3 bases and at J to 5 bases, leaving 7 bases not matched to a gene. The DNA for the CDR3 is TGTGCCAGCAGCTTTTTAGCGGGGAAACTAGATACGCAGTATTTT. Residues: CASSFLAGKLDTQYF.

The CDR3 DNA reads TGTGCCAGCAGCTTTAAGCGGGGGGGCAGCACAGATACGCAGTATTTT. As protein: CASSFKRGGSTDTQYF. The chain uses TRBV7-2 and TRBJ2-3; 10 nucleotides line up with TRBD2. Germline V CDR1 and CDR2: SGHTA, FQGNSA. Germline trimming cut 3 bases from V and 0 bases from J; bases unmatched to any gene: 3. CDR3 length: 16 amino acids.

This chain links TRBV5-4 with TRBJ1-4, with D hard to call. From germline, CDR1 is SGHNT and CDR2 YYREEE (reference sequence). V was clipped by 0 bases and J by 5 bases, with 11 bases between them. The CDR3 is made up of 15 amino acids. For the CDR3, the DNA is TGTGCCAGCAGCTTGGGTGGGCCGAGAAATGAAAAACTGTTTTTT. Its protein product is CASSLGGPRNEKLFF.

Here the CDR3 DNA reads TGTGCCAGCGGGGACAGGGAAAATCAGCCCCAGCATTTT. This encodes CASGDRENQPQHF. V and J are TRBV2 and TRBJ1-5; 9 bases match TRBD1. The length of the CDR3 is 13 residues. Germline V CDR1 and CDR2: SNHLY, FYNNEI. The ends lost 8 bases at V and 4 bases at J; junction bases unmatched: 3.

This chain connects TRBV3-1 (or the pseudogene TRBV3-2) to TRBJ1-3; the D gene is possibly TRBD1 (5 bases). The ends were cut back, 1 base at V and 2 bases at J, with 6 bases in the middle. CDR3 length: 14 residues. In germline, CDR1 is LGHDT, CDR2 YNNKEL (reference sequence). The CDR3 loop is CASSQGGAGNTIYF. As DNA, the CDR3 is TGTGCCAGCAGCCAAGGGGGCGCTGGAAACACCATATATTTT.

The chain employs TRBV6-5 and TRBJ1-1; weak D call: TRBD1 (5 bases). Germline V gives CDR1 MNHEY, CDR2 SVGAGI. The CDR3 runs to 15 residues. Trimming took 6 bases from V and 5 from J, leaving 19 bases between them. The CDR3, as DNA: TGTGCCAGCAGCCTAAACGGACACGGCAAGACTGAAGCTTTCTTT. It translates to CASSLNGHGKTEAFF.

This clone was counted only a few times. CDR3 DNA: TGTGCCAGTAGTGACCACCCGGGACAGGGGACTGAAGCTTTCTTT. It specifies CASSDHPGQGTEAFF. The chain links TRBV19 to TRBJ1-1, with TRBD1 identical over 10 bases. The CDR3 is 15 residues long. Germline CDR1 LNHDA, CDR2 SQIVND (reference sequence). V dropped 5 bases and J dropped 5; count of bases not matched to a gene: 8.

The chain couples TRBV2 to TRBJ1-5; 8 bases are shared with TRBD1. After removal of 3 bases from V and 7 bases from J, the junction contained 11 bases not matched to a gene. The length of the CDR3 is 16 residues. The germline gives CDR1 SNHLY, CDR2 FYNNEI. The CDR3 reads CASSEQNGQGGQPQHF. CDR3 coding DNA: TGTGCCAGCAGTGAGCAAAATGGACAGGGCGGGCAGCCCCAGCATTTT.

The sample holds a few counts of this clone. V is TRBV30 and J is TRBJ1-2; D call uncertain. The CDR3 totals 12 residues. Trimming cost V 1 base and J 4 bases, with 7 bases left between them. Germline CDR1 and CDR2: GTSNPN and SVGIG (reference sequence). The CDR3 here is CAWSGAAYGYTF. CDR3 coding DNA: TGTGCCTGGAGTGGAGCGGCCTATGGCTACACCTTC.

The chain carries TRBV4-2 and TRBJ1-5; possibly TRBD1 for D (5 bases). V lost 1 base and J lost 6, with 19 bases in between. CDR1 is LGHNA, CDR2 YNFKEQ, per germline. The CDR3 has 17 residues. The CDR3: CASSQGRGGGGGQPQHF. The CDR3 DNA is TGTGCCAGCAGCCAAGGGCGGGGTGGAGGTGGGGGTCAGCCCCAGCATTTT.

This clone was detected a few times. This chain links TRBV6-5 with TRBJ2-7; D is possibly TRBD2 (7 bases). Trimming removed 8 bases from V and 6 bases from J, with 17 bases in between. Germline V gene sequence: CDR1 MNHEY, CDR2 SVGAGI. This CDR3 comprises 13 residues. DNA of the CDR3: TGTGCCAGCCGGTGGGGGGGGCCGGGCGAGCAGTACTTC. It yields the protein CASRWGGPGEQYF.

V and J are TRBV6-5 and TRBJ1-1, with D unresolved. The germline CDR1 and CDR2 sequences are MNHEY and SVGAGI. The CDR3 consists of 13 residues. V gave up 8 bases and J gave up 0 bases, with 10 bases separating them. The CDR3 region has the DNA TGTGCCAGCGGCCAGGAGGTGAACACTGAAGCTTTCTTT. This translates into CASGQEVNTEAFF.

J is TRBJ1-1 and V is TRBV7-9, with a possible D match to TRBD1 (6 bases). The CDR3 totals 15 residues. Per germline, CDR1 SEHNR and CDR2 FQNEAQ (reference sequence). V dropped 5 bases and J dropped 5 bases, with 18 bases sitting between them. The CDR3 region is CASSKVQGRKTEAFF. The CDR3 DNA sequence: TGTGCCAGCAGCAAAGTACAGGGACGAAAGACTGAAGCTTTCTTT. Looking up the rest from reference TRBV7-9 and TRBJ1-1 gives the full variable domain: DTGVSQNPRHKITKRGQNVTFRCDPISEHNRLYWYRQTLGQGPEFLTYFQNEAQLEKSRLLSDRFSAERPKGSFSTLEIQRTEQGDSAMYLCASSKVQGRKTEAFFGQGTRLTVV.